Following are 23 T cell receptor beta chains from one sample sequenced in a study of blood T cell repertoires in COVID-19. TCRdb's copy holds only in-frame clones and misses some; the assay was immunoSEQ multiplex PCR. The sample consists of roughly 87,000 clones, around 89% of them appearing once. Sequenced material: peripheral blood. These TCRs come from a man aged 60 to 69 with acute or convalescent COVID-19.

The rearrangement joins TRBV30 to TRBJ1-5; D possibly corresponds to TRBD1 (6 bases). This CDR3 comprises 13 residues. Germline assignment: CDR1 GTSNPN and CDR2 SVGIG (reference sequence). Trimming removed 7 bases from V and 7 bases from J, with 17 bases in between. Written as DNA, the CDR3 is TGTGCCTCGGCACAGGGAAAAGGACAGCCCCAGCATTTT. Amino acids: CASAQGKGQPQHF.

There are a few counts of this clone. Here the CDR3 reads CASSFNSYGYTF. The CDR3 nucleotides are TGTGCCAGCAGCTTCAACAGCTATGGCTACACCTTC. The chain uses TRBV5-6 and TRBJ1-2; D gene unclear. This CDR3 contains 12 residues. The germline V gene has CDR1 SGHDT and CDR2 YYEEEE. V was trimmed by 2 bases and J by 4 bases, leaving 6 bases between them. The variable domain in full, completed from reference TRBV5-6 and TRBJ1-2, reads DAGVTQSPTHLIKTRGQQVTLRCSPKSGHDTVSWYQQALGQGPQFIFQYYEEEERQRGNFPDRFSGHQFPNYSSELNVNALLLGDSALYLCASSFNSYGYTFGSGTRLTVV.

The chain has TRBV19 and TRBJ2-1; TRBD1 matches at 8 bases. After removal of 6 bases from V and 5 bases from J, the junction contained 9 bases not matched to a gene. The germline CDR1 and CDR2 sequences are LNHDA and SQIVND (reference sequence). This CDR3 region has 15 residues. CDR3 region: CASRRDRLTDNEQFF. In nucleotides, the CDR3 is TGTGCCAGTAGGAGGGACAGGTTAACCGACAATGAGCAGTTCTTC. Based on the CDR3 plus reference TRBV19 and TRBJ2-1, the full variable domain is DGGITQSPKYLFRKEGQNVTLSCEQNLNHDAMYWYRQDPGQGLRLIYYSQIVNDFQKGDIAEGYSVSREKKESFPLTVTSAQKNPTAFYLCASRRDRLTDNEQFFGPGTRLTVL.

V and J are TRBV2 and TRBJ2-5; 7 nucleotides match TRBD2. With 2 bases clipped from V and 5 bases from J, the junction kept 8 bases outside the gene matches. CDR1 and CDR2 (germline): SNHLY, FYNNEI. CDR3 length: 15 residues. The CDR3 nucleotides read TGTGCCAGCAGTGAATGGGGGAGGGGAAAGGAGACCCAGTACTTC. Amino acids: CASSEWGRGKETQYF.

J is TRBJ1-1 and V is TRBV29-1; 7 positions agree with TRBD1. Germline assignment: CDR1 SQVTM and CDR2 ANQGSEA. Unmatched junction bases numbered 9, after V lost 6 bases and J lost 5 bases. The CDR3 sequence is 13 residues long. The CDR3 loop reads CSVTTGYGTEAFF. CDR3 bases: TGCAGCGTAACGACAGGGTACGGAACTGAAGCTTTCTTT. Using reference TRBV29-1 and TRBJ1-1 for the parts outside the CDR3, the full variable domain is SAVISQKPSRDICQRGTSLTIQCQVDSQVTMMFWYRQQPGQSLTLIATANQGSEATYESGFVIDKFPISRPNLTFSTLTVSNMSPEDSSIYLCSVTTGYGTEAFFGQGTRLTVV.

The chain has TRBV24-1 and TRBJ2-5; 8 bases agree with TRBD1. The CDR3 spans 14 residues. Germline CDR1 and CDR2: KGHDR and SFDVKD. Trimming at V came to 6 bases and at J to 5 bases, leaving 7 bases not matched to a gene. The CDR3 protein is CATSWDRRQETQYF. The CDR3 region has the DNA TGTGCCACCAGTTGGGACAGGCGACAGGAGACCCAGTACTTC.

This sequence joins TRBV10-2 and TRBJ2-3, with 7 positions matching TRBD1. Germline lookup yields CDR1 WSHSY and CDR2 SAAADI. Germline trimming cut 3 bases from V and 3 bases from J; bases unmatched to any gene: 3. CDR3 length: 14 residues. CDR3 DNA sequence: TGCGCCAGCAGTGATCGACAGGGTACAGATACGCAGTATTTT. It yields the protein CASSDRQGTDTQYF.

The CDR3 region is CATDSARLEQYF. CDR3 coding DNA: TGTGCCACTGACTCCGCACGACTCGAGCAGTACTTC. The chain employs TRBV6-5 and TRBJ2-7; unclear D gene. The V gene lost 10 bases and the J gene lost 6 bases, with 16 bases spanning the gap. The CDR3 has 12 residues. Germline V gene sequence: CDR1 MNHEY, CDR2 SVGAGI.

The rearrangement joins TRBV10-3 to TRBJ2-5; weak D call: TRBD1 (6 bases). The CDR3 is made up of 18 amino acids. Germline lookup yields CDR1 ENHRY and CDR2 SYGVKD. V gave up 0 bases and J gave up 5 bases, with 22 bases separating them. The CDR3 sequence is CAISESGPNLGGRETQYF. CDR3 bases: TGTGCCATCAGTGAGTCCGGTCCTAACTTAGGGGGACGGGAGACCCAGTACTTC.

In its sample, this clone was seen once. The CDR3 coding sequence is TGTGCCAGTACCCAACTAGCGGGGGGCACAGATACGCAGTATTTT. This translates into CASTQLAGGTDTQYF. This chain joins TRBV19 and TRBJ2-3; 11 positions agree with TRBD2. CDR1 is LNHDA, CDR2 SQIVND, per germline (reference sequence). J lost 1 base, V lost 7 bases, and 4 bases had no gene match. This CDR3 comprises 15 residues.

CDR3 sequence reads: CASSDLVFRDRANTEAFF. CDR3 bases: TGTGCCAGCAGTGATCTGGTGTTCCGAGACAGGGCGAACACTGAAGCTTTCTTT. The V call is TRBV6-1, the J call TRBJ1-1; TRBD1 matches at 7 bases. The CDR3 consists of 18 residues. Germline CDR1 MNHNS, CDR2 SASEGT. Trimming at V came to 3 bases and at J to 1 base, leaving 14 bases not matched to a gene.

The CDR3 loop is CASSQETSGSYEQYF. CDR3 nucleotides: TGTGCCAGCAGCCAAGAAACTAGCGGGTCCTACGAGCAGTACTTC. V usage is TRBV3-1 (or the pseudogene TRBV3-2) and J usage is TRBJ2-7; 9 bases agree with TRBD2. The CDR3 has 15 amino acids. Per the germline V gene, CDR1 is LGHDT and CDR2 is YNNKEL (reference sequence). Trimming removed 0 bases from V and 1 base from J; junction bases left unmatched: 1.

This clone was observed once. J is TRBJ2-1 and V is TRBV5-1; 8 bases agree with TRBD1. The CDR3 loop spans 13 amino acids. The V gene end was trimmed by 3 bases and the J gene end by 7 bases; junction bases not matched to a gene: 3. CDR1 and CDR2 from the germline V gene are SGHRS and YFSETQ. CDR3 DNA: TGCGCCAGCAGCTCACAGGGGGATAATGAGCAGTTCTTC. It translates to CASSSQGDNEQFF.

This rearrangement joins TRBV7-6 to TRBJ2-2; 11 bases line up with TRBD2. CDR3 length: 16 amino acids. Germline V gene lookup returns CDR1 SGHVS and CDR2 FNYEAQ. J was trimmed by 2 bases and V by 1 base; bases with no gene match: 0. CDR3 loop: CASSLGLAGNTGELFF. The CDR3 region has the DNA TGTGCCAGCAGCTTAGGACTAGCGGGAAACACCGGGGAGCTGTTTTTT.

This rearrangement joins TRBV9 to TRBJ2-1, with 11 bases that match TRBD2. The ends lost 0 bases at V and 9 bases at J; junction bases unmatched: 5. This CDR3 is 15 amino acids long. Germline loops: CDR1 SGDLS, CDR2 YYNGEE. The CDR3 bases are TGTGCCAGCAGCGTAGTAGCGGGAGGGCCTGTTGAGCAGTTCTTC. It encodes CASSVVAGGPVEQFF.

Concerning this clone itself: Different DNA sequences within this sample yield the same CDR3. This chain links TRBV5-6 with TRBJ2-2, with unresolved D. CDR3 length: 13 amino acids. Trimming shortened V by 4 bases and J by 6 bases, and 10 bases separated the two germline ends. Germline assignment: CDR1 SGHDT and CDR2 YYEEEE. CDR3 residues: CASSLAGPGELFF. Written as DNA, the CDR3 is TGTGCCAGCAGCCTCGCCGGTCCCGGGGAGCTGTTTTTT.

The chain uses TRBV6-1 and TRBJ2-1, with 13 bases that match TRBD2. The V gene's germline CDR1 is MNHNS and CDR2 SASEGT. Trimming took 4 bases from V and 2 from J; bases not matched to a gene: 8. The CDR3 extends over 18 amino acids. CDR3 DNA sequence: TGTGCCAGCAGTGGGGGACTAGCGGGACCAAGAACCTACAATGAGCAGTTCTTC. Its translation is CASSGGLAGPRTYNEQFF.

This chain uses TRBV3-1 (or the pseudogene TRBV3-2) with TRBJ2-3; the match to TRBD1 covers 9 bases. There are 14 residues in the CDR3. Germline CDR1 is LGHDT and CDR2 is YNNKEL (reference sequence). Germline trimming cut 4 bases from V and 7 bases from J; bases unmatched to any gene: 6. CDR3 residues: CASSRGQGPNTQYF. The CDR3 bases are TGTGCCAGCAGCCGTGGACAGGGGCCAAATACGCAGTATTTT.

The chain links TRBV15 to TRBJ2-3; TRBD2 agrees at 10 bases. Germline assignment: CDR1 LNHNV and CDR2 YYDKDF (reference sequence). The CDR3 is 16 residues long. With V trimmed by 1 base and J by 5 bases, 6 bases remained unmatched. CDR3 residues: CATSRGLAGEIDTQYF. As DNA, the CDR3 is TGTGCCACCAGCAGAGGGCTAGCGGGAGAAATAGATACGCAGTATTTT. The variable domain in full, with the rest retrieved from reference TRBV15 and TRBJ2-3, is DAMVIQNPRYQVTQFGKPVTLSCSQTLNHNVMYWYQQKSSQAPKLLFHYYDKDFNNEADTPDNFQSRRPNTSFCFLDIRSPGLGDTAMYLCATSRGLAGEIDTQYFGPGTRLTVL.

The chain has TRBV6-5 and TRBJ1-6; possibly TRBD1 for D (6 bases). The CDR3 is 13 residues long. From germline, CDR1 is MNHEY and CDR2 SVGAGI. V lost 6 bases to trimming and J lost 6 bases, with 9 bases between them. Here the CDR3 DNA reads TGTGCCAGCAGCCAGGGGATTAATTCACCCCTCCACTTT. Encoded protein: CASSQGINSPLHF.

There are a few counts of this clone. This chain joins TRBV5-1 and TRBJ1-1; TRBD1 matches at 10 bases. The germline V gene encodes CDR1 SGHRS and CDR2 YFSETQ. This CDR3 spans 14 amino acids. The V gene end was trimmed by 3 bases and the J gene end by 1 base; junction bases not matched to a gene: 0. The DNA of the CDR3 is TGCGCCAGCAGCTGGGACAGGGGGAACACTGAAGCTTTCTTT. Its protein product is CASSWDRGNTEAFF. Based on the CDR3 plus reference TRBV5-1 and TRBJ1-1, the full variable domain is KAGVTQTPRYLIKTRGQQVTLSCSPISGHRSVSWYQQTPGQGLQFLFEYFSETQRNKGNFPGRFSGRQFSNSRSEMNVSTLELGDSALYLCASSWDRGNTEAFFGQGTRLTVV.

This clone was detected once. The J gene is TRBJ2-4, the V gene TRBV2; 11 bases fit TRBD2. The V gene end was trimmed by 7 bases and the J gene end by 3 bases; junction bases not matched to a gene: 11. CDR1 is SNHLY, CDR2 FYNNEI, per germline. This CDR3 has 17 amino acids. The CDR3 region is CASKLGLAEGVKNIQYF. The CDR3 DNA reads TGTGCCAGCAAATTGGGACTAGCGGAAGGGGTCAAAAACATTCAGTACTTC. The full variable domain, with the rest looked up from reference TRBV2 and TRBJ2-4, is EPEVTQTPSHQVTQMGQEVILRCVPISNHLYFYWYRQILGQKVEFLVSFYNNEISEKSEIFDDQFSVERPDGSNFTLKIRSTKLEDSAMYFCASKLGLAEGVKNIQYFGAGTRLSVL.

This clone was picked up one time. J is TRBJ1-6 and V is TRBV5-1; D unresolved. V lost 0 bases to trimming and J lost 7 bases, with 14 bases between them. This CDR3 is built from 16 residues. The V gene's germline CDR1 is SGHRS and CDR2 YFSETQ. The CDR3 region has the DNA TGCGCCAGCAGCTTGGATAACCTCTCGCGCAATTCACCCCTCCACTTT. Amino acid sequence: CASSLDNLSRNSPLHF.